Shown below are 4 T cell receptor beta chains from a single sample sequenced in a study of monozygotic twins with inflammatory bowel disease (dated by TCRdb to between 2018 and 2021). Library preparation employed 5' RACE. Sequencing was performed on an Illumina HiSeq 2500. TCRdb reprocessed the reads and provides one entry for every CDR3 protein sequence; no DNA is given. In this sample's table one finds about 440,000 distinct CDR3 sequences. Jointly, the top ten make up 2% to 3% of the sample. Material for sequencing was blood. The source is a human donor with ulcerative colitis or Crohn's disease, or a healthy co-twin of an affected twin (not recorded which).

The chain couples TRBV18 to TRBJ2-1; as DNA is missing, the TRBD1 call by TCRdb cannot be tested. Germline V gene lookup returns CDR1 KGHSH and CDR2 LQKENI. This CDR3 spans 16 amino acids. This chain's CDR3 is CASSTRTGGQWLEQFF.

J is TRBJ1-1 and V is TRBV3-1. This CDR3 is 14 amino acids long. CDR1 is LGHDT and CDR2 is YNNKEL in the germline V gene (reference sequence). CDR3 region: CASSWASWDTEAFF.

The V and J genes are TRBV7-7 and TRBJ1-5. The germline CDR1 and CDR2 sequences are SSHAT and FNYEAQ (reference sequence). This CDR3 is 13 amino acids long. The CDR3 region is CASSRGPNQPQHF.

The chain employs TRBV18 and TRBJ1-1; TCRdb designates TRBD1, a call that cannot be tested without DNA. Germline V CDR1 and CDR2: KGHSH, LQKENI. The CDR3 is 13 amino acids. CDR3 sequence: CASSSLDSTEAFF.